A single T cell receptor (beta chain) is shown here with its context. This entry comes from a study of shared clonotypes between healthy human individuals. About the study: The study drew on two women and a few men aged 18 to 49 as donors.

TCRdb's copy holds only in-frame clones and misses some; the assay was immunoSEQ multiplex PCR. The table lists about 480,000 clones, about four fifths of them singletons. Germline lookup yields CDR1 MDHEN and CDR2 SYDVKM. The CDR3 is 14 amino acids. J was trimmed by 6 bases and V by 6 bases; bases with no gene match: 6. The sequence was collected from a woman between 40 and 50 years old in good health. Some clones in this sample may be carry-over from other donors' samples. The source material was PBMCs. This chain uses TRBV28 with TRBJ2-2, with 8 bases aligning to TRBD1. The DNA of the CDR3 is TGTGCCAGCAGGATGGACAGGGTTTCCGGGGAGCTGTTTTTT. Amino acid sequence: CASRMDRVSGELFF.